A single sample gave rise to the 23 T cell receptor beta chains below, sequenced in a study of PD-L1 blockade in urothelial cancer (dated by TCRdb to the late 2010s). Reading the label with the study, this specimen's time point is: pretreatment peripheral blood. The method behind the library was the immunoSEQ multiplex PCR assay. Entries here come from immuneACCESS through TCRdb and include only in-frame sequences with V and J called. Some clones fail to appear in such tables; in the studies checked, an unresolved V gene covers under half of the shortfall, and the cause of the remainder is unknown. The table for this sample lists about 87,000 clones; about 83% of them were counted only once. The ten biggest clones cover over 2% of the sample. The sequencing used PBMCs, collected around atezolizumab (anti-PD-L1) treatment. The receptors were gathered from a man in his 60s with urothelial cancer.

The chain uses TRBV6-5 and TRBJ2-7; D may be TRBD1 (6 bases). This CDR3 has 15 residues. With 4 bases removed from V and 0 bases from J, the gap between germline ends came to 13 bases. Germline lookup yields CDR1 MNHEY and CDR2 SVGAGI. The CDR3 DNA follows: TGTGCCAGCAGTTCCGACAGGCGTAGCTCCTACGAGCAGTACTTC. Translating gives CASSSDRRSSYEQYF.

The J gene is TRBJ2-3, the V gene TRBV5-1; 8 bases are shared with TRBD2. The CDR3 spans 19 residues. Germline CDR1 is SGHRS and CDR2 is YFSETQ. V shed 4 bases and J 4 bases; nucleotides not matched to a gene: 20. This CDR3 reads CASSPLGSGSLSEPDTQYF. As DNA, the CDR3 is TGCGCCAGCAGCCCCTTGGGGAGCGGGAGCCTCAGTGAGCCAGATACGCAGTATTTT.

V and J are TRBV9 and TRBJ2-3; 10 positions match TRBD1. Per the germline V gene, CDR1 is SGDLS and CDR2 is YYNGEE. The V and J ends lost 4 bases and 5 bases, in that order; junction bases with no gene match: 7. The CDR3 has 15 residues. This CDR3 reads CASSIRTGGGDTQYF. In nucleotides, the CDR3 is TGTGCCAGCAGCATTAGGACAGGGGGAGGAGATACGCAGTATTTT. Based on the CDR3 plus reference TRBV9 and TRBJ2-3, the full variable domain is DSGVTQTPKHLITATGQRVTLRCSPRSGDLSVYWYQQSLDQGLQFLIQYYNGEERAKGNILERFSAQQFPDLHSELNLSSLELGDSALYFCASSIRTGGGDTQYFGPGTRLTVL.

This chain connects TRBV30 to TRBJ1-5; no clear D gene. Trimming left V 0 bases short and J 4 bases short, with 7 bases between. This CDR3 is 13 amino acids long. Germline-derived CDR1 and CDR2 are GTSNPN and SVGIG (reference sequence). CDR3: CAWSVAGNQPQHF. CDR3 bases: TGTGCCTGGAGTGTGGCGGGTAATCAGCCCCAGCATTTT. The full variable domain, with the rest looked up from reference TRBV30 and TRBJ1-5, is SQTIHQWPATLVQPVGSPLSLECTVEGTSNPNLYWYRQAAGRGLQLLFYSVGIGQISSEVPQNLSASRPQDRQFILSSKKLLLSDSGFYLCAWSVAGNQPQHFGDGTRLSIL.

The chain combines TRBV10-3 with TRBJ1-1; TRBD1 might be the D (5 bases). The CDR3 runs 14 residues. The germline V and J ends were trimmed by 7 bases and 5 bases, with 17 bases remaining between them. Per germline, CDR1 ENHRY and CDR2 SYGVKD. Here the CDR3 reads CAITVGTVGTEAFF. The DNA of the CDR3 is TGTGCCATCACTGTCGGGACTGTGGGGACTGAAGCTTTCTTT.

The rearrangement joins TRBV29-1 to TRBJ2-3; D is possibly TRBD2 (5 bases). This CDR3 is built from 13 residues. V was clipped by 7 bases and J by 3 bases, with 14 bases between them. Per the germline V gene, CDR1 is SQVTM and CDR2 is ANQGSEA. The CDR3 reads CSALGSWTDTQYF. CDR3 in DNA: TGCAGCGCCTTAGGGAGTTGGACAGATACGCAGTATTTT.

The genes are TRBV6-1 and TRBJ2-7; D remains ambiguous. V lost 5 bases and J lost 4, with 6 bases in between. The CDR3 is made up of 11 amino acids. Germline values: CDR1 MNHNS, CDR2 SASEGT. CDR3 bases: TGTGCCAGCAGTTCCAGATACGAGCAGTACTTC. It codes for CASSSRYEQYF.

The CDR3 coding sequence is TGTGCCAGTAGACCCGGGACAGGGAACTACGAGCAGTACTTC. As protein: CASRPGTGNYEQYF. The rearrangement joins TRBV19 to TRBJ2-7; 9 nucleotides agree with TRBD1. V was pared by 6 bases and J by 3 bases, with 6 bases of the junction left unmatched. CDR1 is LNHDA, CDR2 SQIVND, per germline (reference sequence). CDR3 length: 14 amino acids.

V usage is TRBV18 and J usage is TRBJ1-4, with D perhaps matching TRBD1 (5 bases). The germline gives CDR1 KGHSH, CDR2 LQKENI. V gave up 1 base and J gave up 4 bases, with 13 bases separating them. The CDR3 consists of 16 residues. Here the CDR3 reads CASSPRRLGGNEKLFF. Here the CDR3 DNA reads TGTGCCAGCTCACCACGTCGCCTGGGGGGTAATGAAAAACTGTTTTTT.

This clone has just a few counts. The chain uses TRBV6-1 and TRBJ1-1, with 9 bases that match TRBD1. The trim removed 6 bases at V and 5 bases at J, leaving 4 bases unmatched. Germline V gene data show CDR1 as MNHNS and CDR2 as SASEGT. The CDR3 has 13 residues. CDR3 sequence (DNA): TGTGCCAGCAGCCGGGACAGGGTAACTGAAGCTTTCTTT. Protein: CASSRDRVTEAFF.

This rearrangement joins TRBV15 to TRBJ2-7, with 8 nucleotides matching TRBD1. The germline CDR1 and CDR2 sequences are LNHNV and YYDKDF (reference sequence). V lost 2 bases to trimming and J lost 2 bases; unmatched junction nucleotides: 2. The CDR3 has 14 amino acids. Written as DNA, the CDR3 is TGTGCCACCAGCAGACAGGACAGGGCCTACGAGCAGTACTTC. It encodes CATSRQDRAYEQYF.

This clone was recorded only once. The chain joins TRBV2 to TRBJ1-3, with D perhaps TRBD1 (6 bases). Germline assignment: CDR1 SNHLY and CDR2 FYNNEI. V dropped 7 bases and J dropped 0 bases, with 13 bases sitting between them. The CDR3 totals 15 residues. Here the CDR3 DNA reads TGTGCCAGCACACAGGGTCGAGGCTCTGGAAACACCATATATTTT. It is translated as CASTQGRGSGNTIYF. The entire variable domain, with the rest obtained from reference TRBV2 and TRBJ1-3, is as follows: EPEVTQTPSHQVTQMGQEVILRCVPISNHLYFYWYRQILGQKVEFLVSFYNNEISEKSEIFDDQFSVERPDGSNFTLKIRSTKLEDSAMYFCASTQGRGSGNTIYFGEGSWLTVV.

The rearrangement joins TRBV25-1 to TRBJ1-2, with a tentative D call TRBD1 (5 bases). The V gene's germline CDR1 is MGHDK and CDR2 SYGVNS. The CDR3 has 14 residues. V lost 2 bases and J lost 2, with 9 bases in between. CDR3 loop: CASSEQGPNYGYTF. The CDR3 nucleotides are TGTGCCAGCAGTGAACAGGGCCCCAACTATGGCTACACCTTC.

CDR3 sequence reads: CASRMAPSGVNEQFF. The DNA of the CDR3 is TGTGCCAGCAGAATGGCGCCTAGCGGGGTCAATGAGCAGTTCTTC. This chain uses TRBV7-2 with TRBJ2-1, with 9 bases identical to TRBD2. Germline V CDR1 and CDR2: SGHTA, FQGNSA. This CDR3 has 15 residues. With V trimmed by 6 bases and J by 6 bases, 9 bases remained unmatched.

This sequence joins TRBV5-4 and TRBJ1-6; 9 nucleotides line up with TRBD1. J gave up 7 bases and V 4 bases, and 6 bases lay outside the gene matches. This CDR3 comprises 15 residues. Germline V gives CDR1 SGHNT, CDR2 YYREEE (reference sequence). DNA of the CDR3: TGTGCCAGCAGCCGGACCGGGACAGGGAATTCACCCCTCCACTTT. It specifies CASSRTGTGNSPLHF.

The J gene is TRBJ1-4, the V gene TRBV6-1; D unclear. This CDR3 has 11 residues. Per germline, CDR1 MNHNS and CDR2 SASEGT. V dropped 2 bases and J dropped 13 bases, with 8 bases sitting between them. The CDR3 DNA follows: TGTGCCAGCAGTGAACTGGCCACACTGTTTTTT. Protein product: CASSELATLFF.

Written as DNA, the CDR3 is TGTGCCGGTCAGACAGGCGTCTATGAGCAGTTCTTC. Protein sequence: CAGQTGVYEQFF. The V and J genes are TRBV7-9 and TRBJ2-1, with a weak D call TRBD1 (6 bases). The CDR3 loop spans 12 amino acids. The germline gives CDR1 SEHNR, CDR2 FQNEAQ (reference sequence). Between the trimmed V and J ends, which lost 11 bases and 8 bases, there was a span of 16 bases.

The genes are TRBV2 and TRBJ1-2; TRBD1 is a possible D gene (6 bases). Trimming took off 1 base at V and 4 bases at J, with 13 bases between the two ends. Germline loops: CDR1 SNHLY, CDR2 FYNNEI. The CDR3 extends over 15 amino acids. This CDR3 is CASSEGRGSLYGYTF. The CDR3 DNA follows: TGTGCCAGCAGTGAAGGCAGGGGTTCTCTCTATGGCTACACCTTC.

The gene calls are TRBV19 and TRBJ2-1; 7 nucleotides match TRBD1. CDR3 size: 14 residues. J gave up 9 bases and V 2 bases, and 7 bases lay outside the gene matches. The germline V gene has CDR1 LNHDA and CDR2 SQIVND (reference sequence). The CDR3 coding sequence is TGTGCCAGTAGTATAAGGGGGCGCAATGGTGAGCAGTTCTTC. Protein sequence: CASSIRGRNGEQFF.

This chain connects TRBV10-3 to TRBJ2-2, with 12 bases identical to TRBD2. The germline CDR1 and CDR2 sequences are ENHRY and SYGVKD. The CDR3 has 16 residues. V was clipped by 6 bases and J by 1 base; unmatched bases: 3. The CDR3 DNA is TGTGCCATCAGGGCTAGCGGGGGGGAGAACACCGGGGAGCTGTTTTTT. Its translation: CAIRASGGENTGELFF.

This chain links TRBV6-4 with TRBJ2-7; TRBD2 aligns across 14 bases. Per the germline V gene, CDR1 is MRHNA and CDR2 is SNTAGT. V shed 4 bases and J 3 bases; nucleotides not matched to a gene: 14. This CDR3 is built from 19 residues. The CDR3 sequence is CASSGRGPGLAGVRYEQYF. The CDR3 DNA is TGTGCCAGCAGTGGCCGGGGGCCGGGACTAGCGGGAGTTCGCTACGAGCAGTACTTC.

This clone was found once. This chain uses TRBV6-5 with TRBJ2-3; D is unresolved. The germline V and J ends were trimmed by 4 bases and 4 bases, with 12 bases remaining between them. Germline CDR1 MNHEY, CDR2 SVGAGI. The CDR3 loop spans 14 amino acids. As DNA, the CDR3 is TGTGCCAGCAGTTTCTATTCTCTGGCAGATACGCAGTATTTT. This encodes CASSFYSLADTQYF.

The V and J genes are TRBV6-1 and TRBJ1-3, with a tentative D call TRBD1 (5 bases). The V and J ends lost 6 bases and 6 bases respectively, with 15 bases between them. This CDR3 spans 14 amino acids. The V gene's germline CDR1 is MNHNS and CDR2 SASEGT. This CDR3 is CASRGAGSLNTIYF. Here the CDR3 DNA reads TGTGCCAGCAGAGGGGCAGGTAGCCTAAACACCATATATTTT.